These T cell receptor beta chains were read from a single sample in a study of CD8+CD57+ T cells in acquired aplastic anemia. TCRdb reanalysed the reads using MiXCR and keeps one entry per CDR3 protein. Of about 190,000 distinct CDR3 sequences in the sample, 50% to 55% are singletons; the top ten hold about a sixth. Sequenced: sorted CD4+, CD8+, or CD8+CD57+ T cells (not recorded which) from PBMCs. These receptors were obtained from a human donor in good health, serving as a control. Both conserved end residues are part of each CDR3. Fields, in order: J gene, D gene, V gene, clone size, CDR3 protein, CDR3 DNA. A D gene is named only where the DNA matches it firmly. Size is stated for part of the rows, as once, few or many counts, or as a class when the clone is expanded.

TRBJ2-7 TRBD1 TRBV2 - CASTEDRDVYEQYF TGTGCCAGCACTGAGGACAGGGATGTCTACGAGCAGTACTTC
TRBJ2-1 TRBD2 TRBV19 once CASSRGGERGHNEQFF TGTGCCAGTAGTAGAGGAGGGGAGCGGGGGCACAATGAGCAGTTCTTC
TRBJ2-7 - TRBV5-1 few CASSSFARSTKYF TGTGCCAGCAGCTCCTTCGCTAGGTCAACAAAGTACTTC
TRBJ2-1 - TRBV6-5 many CASHDRFSYNEQFF TGTGCCAGCCACGACAGGTTTTCCTACAATGAGCAGTTCTTC
TRBJ2-3 - TRBV20-1 many CLKGFEDTQYF TGTCTCAAGGGGTTCGAAGATACGCAGTATTTT
TRBJ1-3 - TRBV30 few CAWDRQAGNATYF TGTGCCTGGGACAGGCAGGCGGGAAACGCCACATATTTT
TRBJ2-3 - TRBV7-2 once CASSFDVSYNEQYF TGTGCCAGCAGCTTCGATGTCTCCTACAATGAGCAGTATTTT
TRBJ1-6 - TRBV4-1 many CASSQEQGPNSPLHF TGCGCCAGCAGCCAAGAACAGGGACCGAATTCACCCCTCCACTTT
TRBJ1-1 - TRBV10-3 many CAISGVSMGTEAFF TGTGCCATCAGTGGGGTCAGTATGGGGACTGAAGCTTTCTTT
TRBJ2-3 - TRBV9 - CASRGGRAADTQYF TGTGCCAGCAGAGGAGGGCGGGCAGCGGATACGCAGTATTTT
TRBJ2-7 - TRBV20-1 - CSATPGLTDEQYF TGCAGTGCGACACCGGGACTCACGGACGAGCAGTACTTC
TRBJ2-2 - TRBV20-1 many CSATSGPPYGELFF TGCAGTGCTACATCAGGACCGCCATACGGGGAGCTGTTTTTT
TRBJ1-2 TRBD1 TRBV9 many CASSAEDRRSYGYTF TGTGCCAGCAGCGCCGAGGACAGGAGGAGCTATGGCTACACCTTC
TRBJ2-2 TRBD1 TRBV24-1 - CATSDEDRGSTGELFF TGTGCCACCAGTGATGAGGACAGGGGGTCCACCGGGGAGCTGTTTTTT
TRBJ2-5 TRBD2 TRBV4-2 many CASSQDPQAGGFQETQYF TGTGCCAGCAGCCAAGACCCTCAAGCGGGGGGATTTCAAGAGACCCAGTACTTC
TRBJ1-5 TRBD1 TRBV20-1 - CSARGGTGGFQPQHF TGCAGTGCTAGAGGCGGGACAGGGGGATTTCAGCCCCAGCATTTT
TRBJ1-2 - TRBV24-1 few CATSDPNYGYTF TGTGCCACCAGTGATCCAAACTATGGCTACACCTTC
TRBJ2-5 TRBD1 TRBV19 - CASRTGGSDTQYF TGTGCCAGTAGGACAGGGGGCTCAGATACGCAGTACTTC
TRBJ1-2 TRBD1 TRBV5-1 many CASSLFAGQGDNYGYTF TGCGCCAGCAGCTTGTTCGCGGGACAGGGGGATAACTATGGCTACACCTTC
TRBJ1-5 - TRBV12-3/TRBV12-4 - CASSPGRDNQPQHF TGTGCCAGCAGCCCCGGACGGGACAATCAGCCCCAGCATTTT
TRBJ1-5 TRBD1 TRBV6-5 many CASSFDRGNQPQHF TGTGCCAGCAGTTTCGACAGGGGCAATCAGCCCCAGCATTTT
TRBJ1-3 - TRBV6-5 many CASTDLSGNTIYF TGTGCCAGCACGGACCTCTCTGGAAACACCATATATTTT
TRBJ2-3 - TRBV7-2 once CASSDRDTLTDTQYF TGTGCCAGCAGCGACCGGGACACCCTCACAGATACGCAGTATTTT
TRBJ2-5 - TRBV6-5 many CASSPGLLGMKTQYF TGTGCCAGCAGTCCCGGACTCCTTGGAATGAAGACCCAGTACTTC
TRBJ2-7 - TRBV7-2 - CASSSGIKFYEQYF TGTGCCAGCAGCTCCGGGATAAAGTTCTACGAGCAGTACTTC
TRBJ1-6 - TRBV7-2 - CASSNSRNF TGTGCCAGCAGCAACTCCCGCAACTTT
TRBJ2-1 TRBD1 TRBV2 once CASILGTDLSYNEQFF TGTGCCAGCATCCTCGGGACAGACCTATCCTACAATGAGCAGTTCTTC